This T cell receptor beta chain is from a study of blood T cell repertoires in COVID-19. The data were produced by immunoSEQ multiplex PCR, yet TCRdb's version contains in-frame clones alone and is incomplete. In the table there are under 300,000 clones, approximately 84% of which are singletons. V lost 7 bases and J 5 bases, leaving 17 bases between the germline ends. The CDR3 is 14 amino acids. Germline lookup yields CDR1 ENHRY and CDR2 SYGVKD. Material: peripheral blood. This chain links TRBV10-3 with TRBJ1-1, with D tentatively TRBD1 (5 bases). This TCR was recovered from a man aged 50-60 years with acute or convalescent COVID-19. The CDR3 sequence: CAIKGLGFGTEAFF. CDR3 in DNA: TGTGCCATCAAGGGACTCGGGTTTGGGACTGAAGCTTTCTTT.